The 16 T cell receptor beta chains presented below share a single source sample, sequenced in a study of OX40 agonist ivuxolimab in advanced cancers. TCRdb's table, derived via immunoSEQ multiplex PCR, lists solely in-frame clones and lacks some. Here the sample spans 45,000 to 65,000 clones, around 86% being singletons. This specimen consisted of CD4+ or CD8+ T cells sorted from blood, obtained in a trial of the OX40 agonist ivuxolimab. These receptors were obtained from an adult with an advanced solid tumor such as melanoma, head and neck, liver or kidney cancer.

The chain carries TRBV7-2 and TRBJ1-6, with a possible D match to TRBD1 (5 bases). There are 16 residues in the CDR3. Germline V gene sequence: CDR1 SGHTA, CDR2 FQGNSA. With 5 bases removed from V and 8 bases from J, the gap between germline ends came to 19 bases. The CDR3 DNA reads TGTGCCAGCAGCCGCATCCGGGACGCGGTCGATTCACCCCTCCACTTT. It yields the protein CASSRIRDAVDSPLHF.

This chain uses TRBV6-5 with TRBJ1-1, with 11 bases aligning to TRBD1. CDR1 and CDR2 from the germline V gene are MNHEY and SVGAGI. The CDR3 covers 15 residues. V gave up 4 bases and J gave up 2 bases; unmatched junction bases: 3. CDR3 sequence (DNA): TGTGCCAGCAGTTCGGGGACAGGGGGAAACACTGAAGCTTTCTTT. Translating gives CASSSGTGGNTEAFF.

This clone was seen once. The rearrangement links TRBV28 to TRBJ1-4; D ambiguous. The germline V gene encodes CDR1 MDHEN and CDR2 SYDVKM. The ends were cut back, 7 bases at V and 10 bases at J, with 28 bases in the middle. The CDR3 covers 17 residues. The CDR3 sequence is CASNPGSLMVGLGKLFF. The CDR3 nucleotides read TGTGCCAGCAATCCCGGATCCTTAATGGTGGGTCTTGGAAAACTGTTTTTT.

This clone turned up a few times. The V call is TRBV19, the J call TRBJ2-7; maybe TRBD1 (6 bases). The CDR3 is made up of 13 amino acids. Germline CDR1 is LNHDA and CDR2 is SQIVND (reference sequence). Trimming removed 3 bases at V and 4 bases at J, with 10 bases between. CDR3 DNA: TGTGCCAGTAGTATGGGGGCGGCGTACGAGCAGTACTTC. It translates to CASSMGAAYEQYF.

The V call is TRBV18, the J call TRBJ2-2; weak D call: TRBD1 (6 bases). Germline V gene sequence: CDR1 KGHSH, CDR2 LQKENI. CDR3 length: 16 residues. V lost 2 bases, J lost 1 base, and 11 bases lay in between. This chain's CDR3 is CASSPLGAGNTGELFF. CDR3 sequence (DNA): TGTGCCAGCTCACCATTGGGGGCCGGGAACACCGGGGAGCTGTTTTTT.

The CDR3 sequence: CASSFVRTGDTQYF. The CDR3 DNA reads as TGTGCCAGCAGTTTTGTCCGGACAGGGGATACGCAGTATTTT. This chain uses TRBV27 with TRBJ2-3; 8 bases agree with TRBD1. CDR1 is MNHEY and CDR2 is SMNVEV in the germline V gene (reference sequence). Unmatched junction bases numbered 5, after V lost 3 bases and J lost 6 bases. The CDR3 spans 14 residues.

The rearrangement links TRBV18 to TRBJ2-2, with 9 bases aligning to TRBD1. V dropped 5 bases and J dropped 4; count of bases not matched to a gene: 8. CDR3 length: 16 residues. Germline V gives CDR1 KGHSH, CDR2 LQKENI. The CDR3 DNA sequence: TGTGCCAGCTCAACGGCGGGACAGGGAGCCACCGGGGAGCTGTTTTTT. It translates to CASSTAGQGATGELFF.

The chain combines TRBV5-4 with TRBJ1-5; 10 bases line up with TRBD1. Germline loops: CDR1 SGHNT, CDR2 YYREEE (reference sequence). The V segment lost 0 bases and the J segment 6 bases; nucleotides outside the gene matches: 3. This CDR3 has 15 amino acids. This CDR3 is CASSLGTGGGQPQHF. CDR3 nucleotides: TGTGCCAGCAGCTTGGGGACAGGGGGGGGTCAGCCCCAGCATTTT.

The chain has TRBV7-8 and TRBJ2-3; 8 bases are shared with TRBD1. J lost 8 bases, V lost 3 bases, and 7 bases had no gene match. Germline CDR1 is SGHVS and CDR2 is FQNEAQ. CDR3 length equals 14 residues. The CDR3 is CASSLGGQEGTQYF. The CDR3 nucleotides are TGTGCCAGCAGCTTGGGGGGACAGGAGGGTACGCAGTATTTT.

The chain joins TRBV5-5 to TRBJ2-7, with 7 bases identical to TRBD1. Germline V gene sequence: CDR1 SGHKS, CDR2 YYEKEE (reference sequence). V trimming: 4 bases; J trimming: 5 bases; junction bases outside the gene matches: 12. The CDR3 has 15 residues. This CDR3 reads CASSIRGGASHEQYV. The DNA of the CDR3 is TGTGCCAGCAGCATTAGAGGGGGCGCATCCCACGAGCAGTACGTC.

This chain joins TRBV15 and TRBJ2-5; unclear D gene. CDR1 and CDR2 (germline): LNHNV, YYDKDF (reference sequence). The CDR3 covers 12 residues. V lost 0 bases and J 8 bases, leaving 7 bases between the germline ends. CDR3 sequence: CATSRDLTTQYF. CDR3 in DNA: TGTGCCACCAGCAGAGATCTGACAACCCAGTACTTC.

In DNA form, the CDR3 reads TGTGCCAGCAGTGAAGCGGGTGCCGACGAGCAGTACGTC. Translated, it gives CASSEAGADEQYV. This chain links TRBV6-1 with TRBJ2-7; D is unresolved. The CDR3 runs 13 residues. V lost 0 bases and J lost 5, with 8 bases in between. Germline V gene sequence: CDR1 MNHNS, CDR2 SASEGT.

The chain uses TRBV6-1 and TRBJ2-5; 9 positions agree with TRBD2. The germline V gene encodes CDR1 MNHNS and CDR2 SASEGT. The CDR3 spans 15 residues. Trimming took 1 base from V and 7 from J; bases not matched to a gene: 7. The CDR3: CASSEERGAVGTQYF. CDR3 in DNA: TGTGCCAGCAGTGAAGAGCGGGGGGCCGTCGGGACCCAGTACTTC.

The chain is built from TRBV5-1 and TRBJ2-1; 9 bases match TRBD2. The J segment lost 8 bases and the V segment lost 5 bases, leaving 5 bases of the junction unmatched. Germline V gene sequence: CDR1 SGHRS, CDR2 YFSETQ. CDR3 length: 13 amino acids. The DNA of the CDR3 is TGCGCCAGCAGGGGACTAGCACATGATGAGCAGTTCTTC. This gives the protein CASRGLAHDEQFF. The variable domain in full, completed from reference TRBV5-1 and TRBJ2-1, reads KAGVTQTPRYLIKTRGQQVTLSCSPISGHRSVSWYQQTPGQGLQFLFEYFSETQRNKGNFPGRFSGRQFSNSRSEMNVSTLELGDSALYLCASRGLAHDEQFFGPGTRLTVL.

The V and J genes are TRBV5-6 and TRBJ2-7, with 10 positions matching TRBD1. V was clipped by 2 bases and J by 1 base; unmatched bases: 6. The CDR3 sequence is 16 residues long. Germline V lookup: CDR1 SGHDT, CDR2 YYEEEE. CDR3 residues: CASSFLRTGGSYEQYF. The CDR3 region has the DNA TGTGCCAGCAGCTTCCTGAGGACAGGGGGGTCCTACGAGCAGTACTTC.

V and J are TRBV19 and TRBJ2-2; 11 positions agree with TRBD1. The CDR3 length is 14 residues. Trimming cost V 6 bases and J 6 bases; bases outside gene matches: 3. Germline V gene lookup returns CDR1 LNHDA and CDR2 SQIVND (reference sequence). CDR3 loop: CASSPGQGAGELFF. CDR3 DNA: TGTGCCAGTAGCCCGGGACAGGGGGCCGGGGAGCTGTTTTTT. Full variable domain (rest looked up from reference TRBV19 and TRBJ2-2): DGGITQSPKYLFRKEGQNVTLSCEQNLNHDAMYWYRQDPGQGLRLIYYSQIVNDFQKGDIAEGYSVSREKKESFPLTVTSAQKNPTAFYLCASSPGQGAGELFFGEGSRLTVL.